This passage covers 20 T cell receptor beta chains from one sample sequenced in a study of blood T cell repertoires in COVID-19. Profiled with immunoSEQ multiplex PCR; TCRdb holds only in-frame clones, not every one. The table lists 350,000 to 450,000 clones, roughly 90% of them singletons. Sequencing was performed on PBMCs or T cells enriched from blood (not recorded which). These receptors all come from a woman aged 40 to 50 who had been exposed to COVID-19.

As for this clone: Other DNA sequences in this specimen translate into the identical CDR3. The rearrangement joins TRBV12-3 or TRBV12-4 to TRBJ1-1, with 7 bases fitting TRBD1. The CDR3 loop spans 13 amino acids. Trimming took 6 bases from V and 1 from J; bases not matched to a gene: 2. Here the CDR3 reads CASRGTANTEAFF. CDR3 bases: TGTGCCAGCAGGGGGACAGCGAACACTGAAGCTTTCTTT.

V and J are TRBV5-5 and TRBJ1-2; D ambiguous. The CDR3 spans 15 residues. From germline, CDR1 is SGHKS and CDR2 YYEKEE (reference sequence). Trimming took off 6 bases at V and 0 bases at J, with 15 bases between the two ends. CDR3 sequence reads: CASINNTASNYGYTF. Written as DNA, the CDR3 is TGTGCCAGCATCAATAACACAGCCTCTAACTATGGCTACACCTTC.

This rearrangement joins TRBV7-2 to TRBJ1-5; maybe TRBD1 (6 bases). The CDR3 covers 14 residues. Looked up from germline, CDR1 is SGHTA and CDR2 is FQGNSA. Trimming removed 5 bases from V and 3 bases from J, with 11 bases in between. CDR3 sequence (DNA): TGTGCCAGCAGCCCTGGGGGACACAATCAGCCCCAGCATTTT. It encodes CASSPGGHNQPQHF.

The chain employs TRBV30 and TRBJ2-2, with TRBD2 matching 11 bases. The V gene end was trimmed by 0 bases and the J gene end by 3 bases; junction bases not matched to a gene: 3. CDR3 length: 16 amino acids. Germline lookup yields CDR1 GTSNPN and CDR2 SVGIG (reference sequence). CDR3 protein: CAWSVLAGADTGELFF. The CDR3, as DNA: TGTGCCTGGAGTGTACTAGCGGGGGCGGACACCGGGGAGCTGTTTTTT.

The chain links TRBV24-1 to TRBJ2-3; possibly TRBD2 for D (6 bases). CDR3 length: 14 amino acids. Trimming left V 2 bases short and J 6 bases short, with 11 bases between. Germline lookup yields CDR1 KGHDR and CDR2 SFDVKD. DNA for the CDR3: TGTGCCACCAGTGATTCCAGGACTATCGATACGCAGTATTTT. Residues: CATSDSRTIDTQYF.

As concerns this clone: Different DNA sequences within this sample yield the same CDR3. CDR3 protein: CASRGTGGNSPLHF. CDR3 in DNA: TGTGCCAGCAGGGGGACAGGGGGTAATTCACCCCTCCACTTT. This chain links TRBV2 with TRBJ1-6; 11 nucleotides line up with TRBD1. The CDR3 has 14 amino acids. The J segment lost 6 bases and the V segment lost 6 bases, leaving 1 base of the junction unmatched. CDR1 and CDR2 from the germline V gene are SNHLY and FYNNEI.

The rearrangement links TRBV5-6 to TRBJ1-1; TRBD1 matches 7 bases. J gave up 5 bases and V 2 bases, and 9 bases lay outside the gene matches. The germline V gene encodes CDR1 SGHDT and CDR2 YYEEEE. This CDR3 spans 15 amino acids. The CDR3 DNA reads TGTGCCAGCAGCTTATTTGAGACAGGGAAAACTGAAGCTTTCTTT. Translated: CASSLFETGKTEAFF. The full variable domain, its missing parts supplied by reference TRBV5-6 and TRBJ1-1, is DAGVTQSPTHLIKTRGQQVTLRCSPKSGHDTVSWYQQALGQGPQFIFQYYEEEERQRGNFPDRFSGHQFPNYSSELNVNALLLGDSALYLCASSLFETGKTEAFFGQGTRLTVV.

CDR3 residues: CTSSQEVETSKSIYNSPLHF. CDR3 coding DNA: TGCACCAGCAGCCAAGAGGTAGAGACTTCAAAGTCAATCTATAATTCACCCCTCCACTTT. The chain carries TRBV1 and TRBJ1-6. TRBV1 is noted as a pseudogene. The CDR3 has 20 residues.

CDR3: CASSDKLRPGGNEQFF. The CDR3 DNA follows: TGTGCCAGCAGTGATAAACTCCGGCCAGGGGGAAATGAGCAGTTCTTC. V is TRBV2 and J is TRBJ2-1; TRBD1 matches 7 bases. J gave up 7 bases and V 3 bases, and 12 bases lay outside the gene matches. The CDR3 spans 16 residues. Germline CDR1 reads SNHLY; CDR2 reads FYNNEI.

The J gene is TRBJ2-5, the V gene TRBV5-6; 9 nucleotides line up with TRBD2. The CDR3 totals 18 residues. Per the germline V gene, CDR1 is SGHDT and CDR2 is YYEEEE. V shed 2 bases, J shed 3 bases, and the junction held 14 bases outside the gene matches. The CDR3 spells CASSLGLAGLTNEETQYF. The CDR3 region has the DNA TGTGCCAGCAGCTTAGGGCTAGCGGGGCTGACCAACGAAGAGACCCAGTACTTC.

The chain has TRBV29-1 and TRBJ2-7; the D gene is possibly TRBD1 (6 bases). The ends were cut back, 6 bases at V and 2 bases at J, with 8 bases in the middle. Germline V lookup: CDR1 SQVTM, CDR2 ANQGSEA. This CDR3 has 11 amino acids. CDR3 nucleotides: TGCAGCGTCAGGGGTACCTACGAGCAGTACTTC. Amino acid sequence: CSVRGTYEQYF.

V is TRBV5-4 and J is TRBJ2-5, with D possibly matching TRBD1 (6 bases). Germline assignment: CDR1 SGHNT and CDR2 YYREEE (reference sequence). Between the trimmed V and J ends, which lost 4 bases and 5 bases, there was a span of 12 bases. The CDR3 consists of 13 residues. The CDR3 here is CASSDGTRETQYF. The CDR3 region has the DNA TGTGCCAGCAGCGACGGGACACGGGAGACCCAGTACTTC.

This clone has just one count. The chain employs TRBV30 and TRBJ1-1, with no clear D. The CDR3 covers 13 residues. Looked up from germline, CDR1 is GTSNPN and CDR2 is SVGIG (reference sequence). The V gene lost 2 bases and the J gene lost 13 bases, with 20 bases spanning the gap. The CDR3: CAWSPERERIGFF. The CDR3 DNA reads as TGTGCCTGGAGTCCAGAACGGGAAAGGATCGGTTTCTTT. The complete variable domain, with remaining parts taken from reference TRBV30 and TRBJ1-1, reads SQTIHQWPATLVQPVGSPLSLECTVEGTSNPNLYWYRQAAGRGLQLLFYSVGIGQISSEVPQNLSASRPQDRQFILSSKKLLLSDSGFYLCAWSPERERIGFFGQGTRLTVV.

V is TRBV7-9 and J is TRBJ2-7, with TRBD2 as a possible D gene (6 bases). The germline CDR1 and CDR2 sequences are SEHNR and FQNEAQ (reference sequence). Trimming pared 2 bases from V and 1 base from J, leaving 9 bases between. The CDR3 sequence is 14 residues long. The CDR3 loop is CASSLPGVSYEQYF. CDR3 DNA sequence: TGTGCCAGCAGCTTACCGGGGGTTTCCTACGAGCAGTACTTC. Looking up the rest from reference TRBV7-9 and TRBJ2-7 gives the full variable domain: DTGVSQNPRHKITKRGQNVTFRCDPISEHNRLYWYRQTLGQGPEFLTYFQNEAQLEKSRLLSDRFSAERPKGSFSTLEIQRTEQGDSAMYLCASSLPGVSYEQYFGPGTRLTVT.

The genes are TRBV7-9 and TRBJ1-6; D is unclear. CDR1 is SEHNR and CDR2 is FQNEAQ in the germline V gene (reference sequence). The V and J ends lost 6 bases and 14 bases respectively, with 17 bases between them. The CDR3 contains 13 residues. For the CDR3, the DNA is TGTGCCAGCAGTTACGATCCCCCGGGGTCCCTCCACTTT. Translation gives CASSYDPPGSLHF. Full variable domain (remainder filled in from reference TRBV7-9 and TRBJ1-6): DTGVSQNPRHKITKRGQNVTFRCDPISEHNRLYWYRQTLGQGPEFLTYFQNEAQLEKSRLLSDRFSAERPKGSFSTLEIQRTEQGDSAMYLCASSYDPPGSLHFGNGTRLTVT.

V and J are TRBV4-1 and TRBJ2-7; D perhaps matches TRBD1 (6 bases). Germline V gene sequence: CDR1 MGHRA, CDR2 YSYEKL. This CDR3 is 17 amino acids long. The germline V and J ends were trimmed by 0 bases and 2 bases, with 17 bases remaining between them. The CDR3 DNA sequence: TGCGCCAGCAGCCAAGATCAGGCCGGGACACTAACCTACGAGCAGTACTTC. It yields the protein CASSQDQAGTLTYEQYF.

This chain joins TRBV29-1 and TRBJ2-6; D is unclear. V was shortened by 4 bases and J by 3 bases, with 22 bases between the two germline ends. The CDR3 runs 18 residues. Germline V lookup: CDR1 SQVTM, CDR2 ANQGSEA. For the CDR3, the DNA is TGCAGCGTTGTTTTCAGGCCTCGACACGGAATTGGGGCCAACGTCCTGACTTTC. It codes for CSVVFRPRHGIGANVLTF.

This chain joins TRBV7-3 and TRBJ1-4, with D maybe TRBD1 (6 bases). The CDR3 consists of 17 residues. The germline V and J ends were trimmed by 2 bases and 4 bases, with 17 bases remaining between them. Germline CDR1 reads SGHTA; CDR2 reads FQGTGA. As DNA, the CDR3 is TGTGCCAGCAGCTTATCAGCCAGGGGTGCCGTTAATGAAAAACTGTTTTTT. Protein sequence: CASSLSARGAVNEKLFF. Looking up the rest from reference TRBV7-3 and TRBJ1-4 gives the full variable domain: GAGVSQTPSNKVTEKGKYVELRCDPISGHTALYWYRQSLGQGPEFLIYFQGTGAADDSGLPNDRFFAVRPEGSVSTLKIQRTERGDSAVYLCASSLSARGAVNEKLFFGSGTQLSVL.

V is TRBV19 and J is TRBJ2-2; TRBD2 matches 10 bases. This CDR3 is built from 15 residues. Germline trimming cut 7 bases from V and 1 base from J; bases unmatched to any gene: 3. Germline loops: CDR1 LNHDA, CDR2 SQIVND (reference sequence). This CDR3 is CASKRTSGNTGELFF. CDR3 DNA: TGTGCCAGTAAGAGGACTAGCGGGAACACCGGGGAGCTGTTTTTT.

The rearrangement uses TRBV27 and TRBJ1-1, with D possibly matching TRBD1 (6 bases). CDR1 is MNHEY, CDR2 SMNVEV, per germline (reference sequence). The CDR3 has 19 residues. Between the trimmed V and J ends, which lost 2 bases and 1 base, there was a span of 23 bases. The DNA for the CDR3 is TGTGCCAGCAGTTTACGACCGTCTTGGGGCAGGGGCAAGAACACTGAAGCTTTCTTT. This encodes CASSLRPSWGRGKNTEAFF.